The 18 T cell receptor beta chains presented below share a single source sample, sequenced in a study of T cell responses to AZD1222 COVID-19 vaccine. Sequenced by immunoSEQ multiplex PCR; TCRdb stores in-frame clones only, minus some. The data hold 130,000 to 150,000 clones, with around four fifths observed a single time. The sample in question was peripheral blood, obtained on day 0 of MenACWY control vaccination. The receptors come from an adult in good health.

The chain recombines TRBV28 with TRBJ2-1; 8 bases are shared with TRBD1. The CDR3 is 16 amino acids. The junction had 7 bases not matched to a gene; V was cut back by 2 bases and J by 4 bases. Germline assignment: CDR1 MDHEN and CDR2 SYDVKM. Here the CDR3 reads CASSLAGGELYNEQFF. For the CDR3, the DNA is TGTGCCAGCAGTTTAGCAGGGGGCGAACTTTACAATGAGCAGTTCTTC.

CDR3 amino acids: CARKRGLYEQYV. The CDR3 region has the DNA TGTGCCAGGAAACGGGGCCTCTACGAGCAGTACGTC. The J gene is TRBJ2-7, the V gene TRBV28; D is possibly TRBD1 or TRBD2 (5 bases each). Germline CDR1 and CDR2: MDHEN and SYDVKM. The CDR3 runs 12 residues. Trimming pared 9 bases from V and 3 bases from J, leaving 12 bases between.

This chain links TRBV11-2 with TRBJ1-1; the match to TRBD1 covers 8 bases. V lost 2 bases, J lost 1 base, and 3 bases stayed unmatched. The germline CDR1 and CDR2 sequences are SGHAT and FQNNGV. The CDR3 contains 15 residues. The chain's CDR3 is CASSLRQGWNTEAFF. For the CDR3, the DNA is TGTGCCAGCAGCTTAAGACAGGGGTGGAACACTGAAGCTTTCTTT.

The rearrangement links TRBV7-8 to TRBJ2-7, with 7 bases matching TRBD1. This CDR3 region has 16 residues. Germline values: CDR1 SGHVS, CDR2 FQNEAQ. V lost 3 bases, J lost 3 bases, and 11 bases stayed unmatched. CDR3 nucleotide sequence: TGTGCCAGCAGCTTCGCCCACAGGGGTCCTCTCTACGAGCAGTACGTC. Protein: CASSFAHRGPLYEQYV.

CDR3 sequence reads: CASSQVDTDTQYF. The CDR3 coding sequence is TGTGCCAGCAGCCAGGTAGATACAGATACGCAGTATTTT. This chain links TRBV7-9 with TRBJ2-3, with D unclear. The length of the CDR3 is 13 residues. Trimming removed 5 bases from V and 3 bases from J, with 9 bases in between. The germline gives CDR1 SEHNR, CDR2 FQNEAQ (reference sequence).

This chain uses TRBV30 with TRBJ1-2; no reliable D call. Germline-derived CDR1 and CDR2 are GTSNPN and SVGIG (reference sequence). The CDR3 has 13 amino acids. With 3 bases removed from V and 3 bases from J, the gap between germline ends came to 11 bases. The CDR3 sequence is CAWRAGPHYGYTF. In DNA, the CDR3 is TGTGCCTGGAGAGCCGGGCCCCACTATGGCTACACCTTC.

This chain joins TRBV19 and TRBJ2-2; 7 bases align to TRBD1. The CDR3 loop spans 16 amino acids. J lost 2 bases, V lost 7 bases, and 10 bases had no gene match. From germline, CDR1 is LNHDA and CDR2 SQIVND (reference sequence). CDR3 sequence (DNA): TGTGCCAGTAAATCCCCGGGACAGACCAACACCGGGGAGCTGTTTTTT. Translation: CASKSPGQTNTGELFF.

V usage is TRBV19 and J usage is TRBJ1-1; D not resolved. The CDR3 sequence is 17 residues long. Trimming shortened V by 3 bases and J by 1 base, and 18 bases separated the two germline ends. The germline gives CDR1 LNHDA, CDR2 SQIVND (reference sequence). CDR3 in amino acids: CASSILPGWAGNTEAFF. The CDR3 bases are TGTGCCAGTAGTATTCTCCCTGGCTGGGCGGGGAACACTGAAGCTTTCTTT.

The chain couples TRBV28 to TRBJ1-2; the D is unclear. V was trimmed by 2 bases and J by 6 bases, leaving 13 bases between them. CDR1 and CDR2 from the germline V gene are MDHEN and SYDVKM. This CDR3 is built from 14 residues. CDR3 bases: TGTGCCAGCAGTTTAAGGGCAGCCGGGGATGGCTACACCTTC. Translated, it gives CASSLRAAGDGYTF.

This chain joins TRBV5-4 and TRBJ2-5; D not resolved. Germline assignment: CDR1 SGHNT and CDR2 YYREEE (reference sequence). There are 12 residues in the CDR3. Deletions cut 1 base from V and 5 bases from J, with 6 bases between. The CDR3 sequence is CASSLFQETQYF. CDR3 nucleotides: TGTGCCAGCAGCTTGTTTCAGGAGACCCAGTACTTC.

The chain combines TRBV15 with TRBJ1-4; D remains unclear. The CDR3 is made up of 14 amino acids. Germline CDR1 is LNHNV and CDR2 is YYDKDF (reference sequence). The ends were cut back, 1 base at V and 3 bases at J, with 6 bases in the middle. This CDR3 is CATSRGTANEKLFF. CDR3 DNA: TGTGCCACCAGCAGAGGCACAGCTAATGAAAAACTGTTTTTT.

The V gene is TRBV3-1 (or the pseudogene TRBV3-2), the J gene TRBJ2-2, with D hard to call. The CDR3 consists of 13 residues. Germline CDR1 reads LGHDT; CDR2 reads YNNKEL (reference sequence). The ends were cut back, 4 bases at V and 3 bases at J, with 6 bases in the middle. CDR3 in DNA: TGTGCCAGCAGCCTAAGTGACACCGGGGAGCTGTTTTTT. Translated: CASSLSDTGELFF.

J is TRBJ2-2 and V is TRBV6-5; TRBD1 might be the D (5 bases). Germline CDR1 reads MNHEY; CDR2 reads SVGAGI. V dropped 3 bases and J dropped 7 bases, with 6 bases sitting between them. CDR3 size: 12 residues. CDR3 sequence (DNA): TGTGCCAGCAGTTATACAGGCGGGGAGCTGTTTTTT. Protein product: CASSYTGGELFF.

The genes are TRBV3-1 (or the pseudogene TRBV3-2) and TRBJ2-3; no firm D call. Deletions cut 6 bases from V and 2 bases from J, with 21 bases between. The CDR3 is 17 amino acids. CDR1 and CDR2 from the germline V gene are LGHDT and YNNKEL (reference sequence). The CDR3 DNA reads TGTGCCAGCAGAGGCGACTTTCCCGCAAGATCCACAGATACGCAGTATTTT. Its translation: CASRGDFPARSTDTQYF.

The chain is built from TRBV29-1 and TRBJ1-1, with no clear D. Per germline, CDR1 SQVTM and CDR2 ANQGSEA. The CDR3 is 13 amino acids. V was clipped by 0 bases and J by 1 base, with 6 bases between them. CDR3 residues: CSVEEHPNTEAFF. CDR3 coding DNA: TGCAGCGTTGAAGAACACCCGAACACTGAAGCTTTCTTT.

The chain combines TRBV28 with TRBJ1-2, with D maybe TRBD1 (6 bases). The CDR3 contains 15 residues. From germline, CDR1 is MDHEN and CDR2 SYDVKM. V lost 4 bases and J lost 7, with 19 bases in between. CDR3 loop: CASSSRGQGLGGYTF. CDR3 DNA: TGTGCCAGCAGTTCCCGGGGTCAGGGGTTGGGTGGCTACACCTTC.

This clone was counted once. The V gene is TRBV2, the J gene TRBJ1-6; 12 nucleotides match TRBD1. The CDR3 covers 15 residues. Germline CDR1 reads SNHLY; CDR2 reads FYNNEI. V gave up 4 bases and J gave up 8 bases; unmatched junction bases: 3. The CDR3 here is CASSAGQGADSPLHF. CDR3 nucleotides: TGTGCCAGCAGTGCGGGACAGGGGGCTGATTCACCCCTCCACTTT.

For the CDR3, the DNA is TGTGCCAGCCTCGGGACAGGGTTTAATTCACCCCTCCACTTT. This translates into CASLGTGFNSPLHF. This chain uses TRBV6-5 with TRBJ1-6; 9 nucleotides line up with TRBD1. CDR3 length: 14 amino acids. The germline V gene encodes CDR1 MNHEY and CDR2 SVGAGI. V dropped 8 bases and J dropped 6; count of bases not matched to a gene: 5.